This note documents a single T cell receptor beta chain sequence. The antigen is not known. Produced via immunoSEQ multiplex PCR; TCRdb's table is partial and in-frame only. The sample carries approximately 110,000 clones, 87% recorded once. The germline V gene encodes CDR1 SGHVS and CDR2 FNYEAQ. The CDR3 is made up of 14 amino acids. These data originate in a study of T cell responses to AZD1222 COVID-19 vaccine. General study results and limits: Repertoires were sampled only after the peak T cell response. Unmutated variant regions are reportedly the target of nearly half of TCRs that are spike-specific.

The sequences come from peripheral blood, collected on day 0 of AZD1222 vaccination. The rearrangement uses TRBV7-6 and TRBJ1-4, with 8 bases fitting TRBD1. This sequence originates from an adult in good health. In DNA form, the CDR3 reads TGTGCTTCGACACAGGGGGTTGGTAATGAAAAACTGTTTTTT. Its protein is CASTQGVGNEKLFF.